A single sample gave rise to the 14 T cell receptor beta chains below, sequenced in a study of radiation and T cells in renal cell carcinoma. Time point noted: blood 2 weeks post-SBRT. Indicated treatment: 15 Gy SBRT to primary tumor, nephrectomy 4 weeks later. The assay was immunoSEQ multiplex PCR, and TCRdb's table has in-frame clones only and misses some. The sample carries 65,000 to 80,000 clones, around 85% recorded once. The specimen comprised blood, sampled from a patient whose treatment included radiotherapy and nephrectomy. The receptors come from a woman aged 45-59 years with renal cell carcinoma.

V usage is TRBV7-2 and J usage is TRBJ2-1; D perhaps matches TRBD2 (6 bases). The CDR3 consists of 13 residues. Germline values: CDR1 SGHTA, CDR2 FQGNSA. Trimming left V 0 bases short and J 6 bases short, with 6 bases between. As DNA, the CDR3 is TGTGCCAGCAGCTTAGCGGGGGGCAATGAGCAGTTCTTC. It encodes CASSLAGGNEQFF.

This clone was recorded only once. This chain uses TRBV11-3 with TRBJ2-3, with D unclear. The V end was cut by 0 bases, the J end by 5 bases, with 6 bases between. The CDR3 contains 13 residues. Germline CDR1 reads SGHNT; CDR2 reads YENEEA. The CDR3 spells CASSLDREDTQYF. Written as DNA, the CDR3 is TGTGCCAGCAGCTTAGATAGGGAAGATACGCAGTATTTT.

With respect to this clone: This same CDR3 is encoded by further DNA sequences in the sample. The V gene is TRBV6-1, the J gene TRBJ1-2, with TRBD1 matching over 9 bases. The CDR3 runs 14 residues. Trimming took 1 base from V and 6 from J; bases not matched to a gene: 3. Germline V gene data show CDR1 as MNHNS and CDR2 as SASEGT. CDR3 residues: CASSEVRTGDGYTF. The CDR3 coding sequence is TGTGCCAGCAGTGAAGTGCGGACAGGGGATGGCTACACCTTC.

The CDR3 loop is CASKRQGTYSNQPQHF. CDR3 bases: TGTGCCAGCAAGCGACAGGGCACTTATAGCAATCAGCCCCAGCATTTT. V is TRBV2 and J is TRBJ1-5; 7 bases map to TRBD1. Trimming cost V 7 bases and J 0 bases; bases outside gene matches: 9. The CDR3 spans 16 residues. The germline gives CDR1 SNHLY, CDR2 FYNNEI.

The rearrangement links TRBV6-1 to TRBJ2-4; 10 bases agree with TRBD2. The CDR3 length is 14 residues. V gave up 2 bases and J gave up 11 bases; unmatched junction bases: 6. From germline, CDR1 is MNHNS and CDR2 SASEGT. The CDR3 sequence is CASSEPAGGRLQYF. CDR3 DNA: TGTGCCAGCAGTGAACCAGCGGGGGGGAGGCTTCAGTACTTC.

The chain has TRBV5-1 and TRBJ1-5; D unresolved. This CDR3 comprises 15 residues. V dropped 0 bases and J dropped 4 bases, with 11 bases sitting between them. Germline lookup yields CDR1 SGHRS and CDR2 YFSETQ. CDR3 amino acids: CASSLDGQFNQPQHF. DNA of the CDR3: TGCGCCAGCAGCTTGGATGGGCAGTTTAATCAGCCCCAGCATTTT.

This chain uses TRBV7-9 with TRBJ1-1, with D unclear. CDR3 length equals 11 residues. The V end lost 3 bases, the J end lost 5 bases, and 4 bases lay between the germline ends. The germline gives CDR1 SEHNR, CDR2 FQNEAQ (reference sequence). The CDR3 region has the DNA TGTGCCAGCAGCTTCATGACTGAAGCTTTCTTT. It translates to CASSFMTEAFF.

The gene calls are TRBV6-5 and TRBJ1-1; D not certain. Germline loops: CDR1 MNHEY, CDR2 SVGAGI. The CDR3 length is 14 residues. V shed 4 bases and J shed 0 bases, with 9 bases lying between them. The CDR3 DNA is TGTGCCAGCAGTTTGGGCAGGATGAACACTGAAGCTTTCTTT. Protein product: CASSLGRMNTEAFF.

The CDR3 protein is CASHRGPNQPQHF. DNA for the CDR3: TGTGCCAGCCACAGGGGTCCCAATCAGCCCCAGCATTTT. The rearrangement links TRBV7-9 to TRBJ1-5; 7 nucleotides line up with TRBD1. The CDR3 spans 13 residues. The V gene's germline CDR1 is SEHNR and CDR2 FQNEAQ (reference sequence). The V and J ends lost 8 bases and 3 bases, in that order; junction bases with no gene match: 4.

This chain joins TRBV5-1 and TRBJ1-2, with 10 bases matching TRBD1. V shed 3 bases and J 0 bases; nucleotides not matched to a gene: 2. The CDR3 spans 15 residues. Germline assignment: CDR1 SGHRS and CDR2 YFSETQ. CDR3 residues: CASSWTGGTNYGYTF. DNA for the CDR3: TGCGCCAGCAGCTGGACAGGGGGAACTAACTATGGCTACACCTTC.

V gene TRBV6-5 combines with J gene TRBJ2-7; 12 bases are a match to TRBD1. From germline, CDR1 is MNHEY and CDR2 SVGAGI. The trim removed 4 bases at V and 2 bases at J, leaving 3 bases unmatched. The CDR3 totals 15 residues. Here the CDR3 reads CASSFGTGGAYEQYF. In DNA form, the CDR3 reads TGTGCCAGCAGTTTTGGGACAGGGGGCGCCTACGAGCAGTACTTC.

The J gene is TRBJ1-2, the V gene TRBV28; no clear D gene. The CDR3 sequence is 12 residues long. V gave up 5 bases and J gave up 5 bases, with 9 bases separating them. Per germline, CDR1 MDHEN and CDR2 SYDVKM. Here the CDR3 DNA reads TGTGCCAGCAGTGTTACGGATTATGGCTACACCTTC. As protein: CASSVTDYGYTF.

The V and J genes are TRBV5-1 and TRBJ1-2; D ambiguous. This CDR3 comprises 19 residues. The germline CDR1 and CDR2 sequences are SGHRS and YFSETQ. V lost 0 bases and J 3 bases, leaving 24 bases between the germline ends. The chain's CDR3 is CASSLGGLIGDPDYYGYTF. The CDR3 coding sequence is TGCGCCAGCAGCTTGGGGGGTTTAATTGGGGATCCGGATTACTATGGCTACACCTTC.

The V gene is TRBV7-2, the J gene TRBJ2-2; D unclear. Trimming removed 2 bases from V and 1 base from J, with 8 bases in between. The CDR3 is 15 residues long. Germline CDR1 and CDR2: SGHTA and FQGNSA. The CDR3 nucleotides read TGTGCCAGCAGCTTAAACGGAGTGAACACCGGGGAGCTGTTTTTT. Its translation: CASSLNGVNTGELFF.